A single sample gave rise to the 30 T cell receptor beta chains below, sequenced in a study of blood T cell repertoires in COVID-19. Libraries were prepared by immunoSEQ multiplex PCR; TCRdb keeps only in-frame clonotypes and omits some of them. The table has approximately 96,000 clones, roughly nine tenths seen once. Source material: peripheral blood. The receptors here all came from a man aged 60 to 69 with acute or convalescent COVID-19.

The chain recombines TRBV10-1 with TRBJ2-6; 7 bases line up with TRBD1. Germline V gives CDR1 WNHNN, CDR2 SYGVQD (reference sequence). V was pared by 4 bases and J by 0 bases, with 9 bases of the junction left unmatched. The CDR3 has 18 residues. The CDR3 DNA reads TGCGCCAGCAGTGCGTGGGACAGCGCCTACTCTGGGGCCAACGTCCTGACTTTC. Translating gives CASSAWDSAYSGANVLTF.

This sequence joins TRBV19 and TRBJ2-3; a weak D match, TRBD2 (5 bases). V lost 4 bases to trimming and J lost 4 bases, with 12 bases between them. Germline V gene lookup returns CDR1 LNHDA and CDR2 SQIVND (reference sequence). The CDR3 length is 14 residues. CDR3 DNA sequence: TGTGCCAGTAGTAACGGCCTAGCTTCAGATACGCAGTATTTT. This encodes CASSNGLASDTQYF.

The chain uses TRBV24-1 and TRBJ1-2, with D tentatively TRBD1 (6 bases). Germline V CDR1 and CDR2: KGHDR, SFDVKD. CDR3 length: 14 amino acids. V was pared by 4 bases and J by 3 bases, with 11 bases between. The CDR3: CATSETGRYYGYTF. CDR3 coding DNA: TGTGCCACCAGTGAAACAGGGCGGTACTATGGCTACACCTTC.

In this sample, this clone turned up a few times. The chain uses TRBV21-1 and TRBJ2-7; TRBD2, the D gene given by the table, was not confirmed from the DNA. TRBV21-1 is marked as a pseudogene. The CDR3 totals 14 residues. The CDR3: CASGRGYGDYEQYF. CDR3 coding DNA: TGTGCCAGCGGGCGGGGCTATGGGGATTACGAGCAGTACTTC.

This chain connects TRBV19 to TRBJ1-2, with 8 bases fitting TRBD1. Germline values: CDR1 LNHDA, CDR2 SQIVND (reference sequence). The CDR3 has 14 amino acids. J gave up 7 bases and V 4 bases, and 8 bases lay outside the gene matches. The CDR3 coding sequence is TGTGCCAGTAGTACCTGGGACAGGTCCGGTGGCTACACCTTC. Its protein product is CASSTWDRSGGYTF.

The V and J genes are TRBV29-1 and TRBJ1-2; a weak D match, TRBD1 (5 bases). The V end lost 8 bases, the J end lost 3 bases, and 10 bases lay between the germline ends. Germline CDR1 is SQVTM and CDR2 is ANQGSEA. CDR3 length: 11 amino acids. CDR3 protein: CSLGGDYGYTF. For the CDR3, the DNA is TGCAGCTTGGGGGGGGACTATGGCTACACCTTC.

V gene TRBV9 combines with J gene TRBJ2-5; 9 bases are a match to TRBD2. The J segment lost 2 bases and the V segment lost 4 bases, leaving 3 bases of the junction unmatched. The CDR3 contains 14 residues. CDR1 SGDLS and CDR2 YYNGEE come from the germline V gene. The CDR3 DNA reads as TGTGCCAGCAGCTGGACTAGCGATCAAGAGACCCAGTACTTC. Its translation is CASSWTSDQETQYF.

The V call is TRBV5-6, the J call TRBJ2-7, with TRBD2 identical over 8 bases. V lost 0 bases, J lost 3 bases, and 2 bases stayed unmatched. Germline V gene data show CDR1 as SGHDT and CDR2 as YYEEEE. The CDR3 covers 14 residues. For the CDR3, the DNA is TGTGCCAGCAGCTTGGGACTAGCGTTCTACGAGCAGTACTTC. Protein sequence: CASSLGLAFYEQYF.

The V call is TRBV6-1, the J call TRBJ2-3; TRBD2 aligns across 7 bases. Germline V gene sequence: CDR1 MNHNS, CDR2 SASEGT. The V gene end was trimmed by 0 bases and the J gene end by 0 bases; junction bases not matched to a gene: 6. The CDR3 spans 17 residues. The CDR3 DNA reads TGTGCCAGCAGTGAAGCGCTGGGGACTACGAGCACAGATACGCAGTATTTT. Translating it yields CASSEALGTTSTDTQYF.

This chain joins TRBV9 and TRBJ1-5; 7 nucleotides agree with TRBD1. The V gene's germline CDR1 is SGDLS and CDR2 YYNGEE. The V gene end was trimmed by 4 bases and the J gene end by 1 base; junction bases not matched to a gene: 11. The length of the CDR3 is 17 residues. This CDR3 is CASSPRGDPGSNQPQHF. CDR3 DNA: TGTGCCAGCAGCCCCAGGGGGGATCCGGGGAGCAATCAGCCCCAGCATTTT.

The sample holds one count of this clone. The V gene is TRBV4-2, the J gene TRBJ2-3; D ambiguous. V lost 6 bases and J 5 bases, leaving 12 bases between the germline ends. Germline V gene lookup returns CDR1 LGHNA and CDR2 YNFKEQ. The CDR3 totals 13 residues. The CDR3 nucleotides are TGTGCCAGCAGTGCCCGACCGGGAGATACGCAGTATTTT. Protein sequence: CASSARPGDTQYF.

The chain couples TRBV7-2 to TRBJ2-2; the match to TRBD1 covers 10 bases. Germline CDR1 and CDR2: SGHTA and FQGNSA. The CDR3 totals 17 residues. The V segment lost 5 bases and the J segment 3 bases; nucleotides outside the gene matches: 9. CDR3 coding DNA: TGTGCCAGCAGCCCCAGCCGGGGACAGGGGTACACCGGGGAGCTGTTTTTT. As protein: CASSPSRGQGYTGELFF. Complete variable domain (other parts from reference TRBV7-2 and TRBJ2-2): GAGVSQSPSNKVTEKGKDVELRCDPISGHTALYWYRQSLGQGLEFLIYFQGNSAPDKSGLPSDRFSAERTGGSVSTLTIQRTQQEDSAVYLCASSPSRGQGYTGELFFGEGSRLTVL.

CDR3: CASSTSAGEDTGELFF. CDR3 sequence (DNA): TGTGCCAGTAGTACGTCAGCGGGAGAGGACACCGGGGAGCTGTTTTTT. J is TRBJ2-2 and V is TRBV19; TRBD2 agrees at 8 bases. V lost 4 bases and J lost 3; bases outside the gene matches: 7. CDR1 is LNHDA and CDR2 is SQIVND in the germline V gene (reference sequence). There are 16 residues in the CDR3.

The chain combines TRBV30 with TRBJ2-5, with a tentative D call TRBD1 (5 bases). The CDR3 contains 14 residues. Germline assignment: CDR1 GTSNPN and CDR2 SVGIG (reference sequence). V was clipped by 2 bases and J by 2 bases, with 12 bases between them. CDR3 DNA: TGTGCCTGGAGTAGGACATTTGGTCAAGAGACCCAGTACTTC. This gives the protein CAWSRTFGQETQYF.

The gene calls are TRBV13 and TRBJ2-7; tentatively, D is TRBD2 (5 bases). This CDR3 spans 13 amino acids. V was trimmed by 6 bases and J by 5 bases, leaving 14 bases between them. Germline V gene sequence: CDR1 PRHDT, CDR2 FYEKMQ (reference sequence). The CDR3 reads CASRLRTGDEQYF. In DNA, the CDR3 is TGTGCCAGCAGGTTAAGGACCGGGGACGAGCAGTACTTC.

The chain recombines TRBV29-1 with TRBJ1-2, with 9 bases lining up with TRBD1. This CDR3 is 14 amino acids long. V shed 5 bases, J shed 5 bases, and the junction held 9 bases outside the gene matches. CDR1 and CDR2 from the germline V gene are SQVTM and ANQGSEA. This CDR3 is CSVTLRDRVYGYTF. CDR3 DNA sequence: TGCAGCGTTACCCTCCGGGACAGGGTATATGGCTACACCTTC. Together with reference TRBV29-1 and TRBJ1-2, the CDR3 gives the full variable domain: SAVISQKPSRDICQRGTSLTIQCQVDSQVTMMFWYRQQPGQSLTLIATANQGSEATYESGFVIDKFPISRPNLTFSTLTVSNMSPEDSSIYLCSVTLRDRVYGYTFGSGTRLTVV.

The gene calls are TRBV5-6 and TRBJ2-3; 11 bases align to TRBD1. Germline lookup yields CDR1 SGHDT and CDR2 YYEEEE. The CDR3 extends over 16 amino acids. Trimming took 0 bases from V and 2 from J; bases not matched to a gene: 2. CDR3 nucleotide sequence: TGTGCCAGCAGCTTGGTGGACAGGGGGCACACAGATACGCAGTATTTT. It yields the protein CASSLVDRGHTDTQYF.

The rearrangement joins TRBV21-1 to TRBJ1-5; TRBD1, the table's D call, lacks a check against the DNA. TRBV21-1 is described as a pseudogene. The length of the CDR3 is 17 residues. CDR3 residues: CASSKGRTGDSNQPQHF. The CDR3 region has the DNA TGTGCCAGCAGCAAAGGAAGGACAGGGGATAGCAATCAGCCCCAGCATTTT.

The CDR3 protein is CASSQDVDRPYEQYF. In DNA, the CDR3 is TGCGCCAGCAGCCAAGATGTGGACAGGCCCTACGAGCAGTACTTC. V is TRBV4-1 and J is TRBJ2-7; 7 bases are a match to TRBD1. The CDR3 spans 15 residues. J was trimmed by 2 bases and V by 0 bases; bases with no gene match: 4. CDR1 and CDR2 from the germline V gene are MGHRA and YSYEKL.

The V and J genes are TRBV4-3 and TRBJ2-1, with 10 bases identical to TRBD2. V was clipped by 1 base and J by 13 bases; unmatched bases: 7. Per the germline V gene, CDR1 is LGHNA and CDR2 is YSLEER. The CDR3 is 14 residues long. The CDR3: CASSQGLAGRAQFF. The CDR3 DNA reads as TGCGCCAGCAGCCAAGGACTAGCGGGTCGGGCACAGTTCTTC.

This chain connects TRBV5-1 to TRBJ1-5, with D maybe TRBD1 (5 bases). V gave up 1 base and J gave up 3 bases, with 20 bases separating them. Germline assignment: CDR1 SGHRS and CDR2 YFSETQ. The CDR3 length is 18 residues. Here the CDR3 DNA reads TGCGCCAGCAGCTTGTTGGGGACTCAATCAGGGATCAATCAGCCCCAGCATTTT. Residues: CASSLLGTQSGINQPQHF.

V usage is TRBV19 and J usage is TRBJ1-1; TRBD1 matches at 9 bases. CDR1 and CDR2 from the germline V gene are LNHDA and SQIVND (reference sequence). Unmatched junction bases numbered 20, after V lost 9 bases and J lost 3 bases. This CDR3 spans 18 amino acids. The DNA of the CDR3 is TGTGCCAGCACCTATGCCGGGACAGGGAAAGATGCTGACACTGAAGCTTTCTTT. This gives the protein CASTYAGTGKDADTEAFF.

V is TRBV7-9 and J is TRBJ1-2; 9 bases align to TRBD1. Per germline, CDR1 SEHNR and CDR2 FQNEAQ (reference sequence). The CDR3 length is 15 residues. J lost 2 bases, V lost 5 bases, and 6 bases had no gene match. The CDR3 DNA sequence: TGTGCCAGCAGCGCCGGACAGGGGATCAACTATGGCTACACCTTC. Amino acid sequence: CASSAGQGINYGYTF.

CDR3 sequence reads: CASPGQRTDTQYF. CDR3 bases: TGTGCCAGTCCGGGACAGCGCACAGATACGCAGTATTTT. The chain carries TRBV19 and TRBJ2-3; TRBD1 aligns across 7 bases. CDR3 length: 13 amino acids. CDR1 is LNHDA, CDR2 SQIVND, per germline (reference sequence). V dropped 8 bases and J dropped 1; count of bases not matched to a gene: 3.

V and J are TRBV5-8 and TRBJ2-7; 11 nucleotides agree with TRBD2. This CDR3 contains 19 residues. The trim removed 0 bases at V and 3 bases at J, leaving 14 bases unmatched. Germline CDR1 SGHTS, CDR2 YDEGEE. The CDR3 DNA is TGTGCCAGCAGCTTGGGTATGGGTTTTCTAGCGGGAGGACTCTACGAGCAGTACTTC. Protein: CASSLGMGFLAGGLYEQYF.

The chain links TRBV11-2 to TRBJ1-4, with D perhaps TRBD1 (5 bases). V was shortened by 4 bases and J by 0 bases, with 12 bases between the two germline ends. CDR1 and CDR2 from the germline V gene are SGHAT and FQNNGV. The CDR3 has 16 residues. The CDR3 loop is CASSSGGGTTNEKLFF. The CDR3 coding sequence is TGTGCCAGCAGCTCCGGTGGGGGGACAACTAATGAAAAACTGTTTTTT.

This clone was seen a single time. The chain couples TRBV4-3 to TRBJ1-2; no firm D call. The CDR3 is made up of 14 amino acids. The germline CDR1 and CDR2 sequences are LGHNA and YSLEER. Deletions cut 0 bases from V and 3 bases from J, with 8 bases between. CDR3 loop: CASSQDRGDYGYTF. For the CDR3, the DNA is TGCGCCAGCAGCCAAGACAGAGGAGACTATGGCTACACCTTC.

The V and J genes are TRBV5-4 and TRBJ1-2; 12 bases are shared with TRBD1. Germline-derived CDR1 and CDR2 are SGHNT and YYREEE (reference sequence). After removal of 4 bases from V and 4 bases from J, the junction contained 2 bases not matched to a gene. CDR3 size: 14 residues. The CDR3 region is CASSAGQGAYGYTF. The CDR3 DNA reads as TGTGCCAGCAGCGCGGGACAGGGGGCCTATGGCTACACCTTC.

This rearrangement joins TRBV11-2 to TRBJ2-7; no clear D gene. From germline, CDR1 is SGHAT and CDR2 FQNNGV. Between the trimmed V and J ends, which lost 3 bases and 7 bases, there was a span of 13 bases. The CDR3 spans 13 residues. DNA of the CDR3: TGTGCCAGCAGCTTTGGCACCACCTGGGAGCAGTACTTC. This gives the protein CASSFGTTWEQYF.

This clone was counted a single time. The V and J genes are TRBV28 and TRBJ2-1; 7 bases align to TRBD1. Germline V gene data show CDR1 as MDHEN and CDR2 as SYDVKM. V lost 3 bases to trimming and J lost 1 base; unmatched junction nucleotides: 9. This CDR3 comprises 17 residues. The CDR3 DNA is TGTGCCAGCAGTTTGGGGCAGGGGGTCCCTTCCTACAATGAGCAGTTCTTC. Protein: CASSLGQGVPSYNEQFF. The full variable domain, its missing parts supplied by reference TRBV28 and TRBJ2-1, is DVKVTQSSRYLVKRTGEKVFLECVQDMDHENMFWYRQDPGLGLRLIYFSYDVKMKEKGDIPEGYSVSREKKERFSLILESASTNQTSMYLCASSLGQGVPSYNEQFFGPGTRLTVL.